These 5 T cell receptor beta chains share one sample of origin, sequenced in a study of memory CD4+ T cells and cytomegalovirus serostatus. Data came from immunoSEQ multiplex PCR; TCRdb stores just in-frame clones and leaves some out. Seen here are about 41,000 clones, 70% to 80% observed once, and the top ten hold 0.79%. The sort gate was single viable CD3+CD4+CD8-CD45RO+ cells for memory CD4+ T cells. Material: memory CD4+ T cells from blood. The receptors derive from an adult in good health and CMV-seronegative.

The V and J genes are TRBV7-3 and TRBJ2-3; no clear D gene. The ends were cut back, 5 bases at V and 4 bases at J, with 10 bases in the middle. The length of the CDR3 is 13 residues. The germline CDR1 and CDR2 sequences are SGHTA and FQGTGA. CDR3 region: CASSAGPADTQYF. CDR3 in DNA: TGTGCCAGCAGCGCCGGACCAGCAGATACGCAGTATTTT.

CDR3 sequence (DNA): TGCGCCAGCAGCCAAGGGAACGGACTAGCGGGGGCCCTTCTCACAGATACGCAGTATTTT. It specifies CASSQGNGLAGALLTDTQYF. V usage is TRBV4-3 and J usage is TRBJ2-3; 13 nucleotides align to TRBD2. V shed 1 base and J 2 bases; nucleotides not matched to a gene: 12. Germline V gene sequence: CDR1 LGHNA, CDR2 YSLEER. The CDR3 length is 20 residues.

This rearrangement joins TRBV27 to TRBJ1-3, with a possible D match to TRBD1 (5 bases). Germline CDR1 reads MNHEY; CDR2 reads SMNVEV (reference sequence). Trimming took 6 bases from V and 0 from J, leaving 24 bases between them. The CDR3 loop spans 19 amino acids. In DNA form, the CDR3 reads TGTGCCAGCAGCCGAAAACCGCCCCGGGGGGAGTACTCTGGAAACACCATATATTTT. Its translation is CASSRKPPRGEYSGNTIYF.

V is TRBV10-3 and J is TRBJ2-7; 13 bases are a match to TRBD2. In germline, CDR1 is ENHRY, CDR2 SYGVKD. The CDR3 is 14 residues long. Trimming at V came to 4 bases and at J to 7 bases, leaving 4 bases not matched to a gene. This CDR3 is CAISGTSGGGEQYF. CDR3 nucleotide sequence: TGTGCCATCAGTGGGACTAGCGGGGGAGGAGAGCAGTACTTC.

The chain is built from TRBV6-1 and TRBJ1-2; no clear D gene. This CDR3 has 13 amino acids. V lost 5 bases and J lost 5, with 12 bases in between. Germline V gene lookup returns CDR1 MNHNS and CDR2 SASEGT. CDR3 in DNA: TGTGCCAGCAGTTGGGCGCAAGGTTATGGCTACACCTTC. Protein: CASSWAQGYGYTF.